This paragraph covers one T cell receptor (beta chain) sequence. This clone's antigen is unknown. Base quality data are lacking; no much larger clone is found one base away. CD8 naive samples were CD45RO-negative cells positively selected for CCR7, giving a CD45RA+CCR7+ population that excluded TemRA cells. The donors were healthy, HIV-negative adults who had no recently reported acute infections or vaccinations. All donors were Caucasian adults living in Nashville, Tennessee, USA. After blood collection by leukapheresis, PBMCs were isolated using Ficoll-Histopaque density gradient centrifugation and then cryopreserved in the vapor phase of liquid nitrogen. Purity and quantity of every magnetically sorted T cell population were checked by analytical flow cytometry. From each sorted fraction, genomic DNA was isolated and quantified by UV absorbance on a Nanodrop 2000c. This entry is derived from a study of shared clonotypes between healthy human individuals (dated by TCRdb to between 2020 and 2021). With respect to the entire study: The cohort comprised two women and three men aged 18 to 49 years. For each donor, CD4 naive and CD4 memory were each given three plates, CD8 naive was given two plates, and CD8 memory was given one plate. The study deeply sequenced blood TCR repertoires of 5 or 6 healthy adults to estimate repertoire size and the extent of clonotype sharing between individuals. To increase sequencing depth and limit assay-specific biases, different laboratories used diverse techniques to prepare libraries and sequence TCR repertoires. Between about 0.94 and 10 billion PBMCs per donor were obtained by leukapheresis. Overall results and qualifications from the work: Based on pairwise subsampling, the degree of clonotype sharing among donors was expected to be affected by sequencing depth. Sampling was restricted to blood, and TCR repertoires in tissues likely differ from the TCR repertoires found in blood. Because the study included only a small number of donors, the genetic and exposure-history diversity represented was limited. Even with the large sequencing depth, rarefaction of the sorted-subset datasets indicated that sequencing was incomplete. Larger estimated clonotype richness was generally found for naive subsets than for memory subsets. Approximately 5% of naive CD4, 3.5% of naive CD8, approximately 2% of memory CD4, and approximately 0.39% of memory CD8 clonotypes were shared across several donors. Clonotypes shared by all four sorted-subset donors showed higher generation probabilities than non-shared clonotypes.

The CDR3 measures 15 amino acids from cysteine to phenylalanine. Only CDR3 DNA remains: 45 bases, in frame from the first base. CDR1 and CDR2, per the germline V gene, are SQVTM and ANQGSEA. Using the deep immunoSEQ assay, multiplex PCR amplified TCR CDR3 regions from genomic DNA. Extracted genomic DNA from each cell subset was spread evenly across all wells of several immunoSEQ 96-well plates, with each plate serving as a replicate. For sorted subsets, approximately 190 ng of genomic DNA, equivalent to 25,000 to 35,000 T cell genomes, went into each replicate PCR. The purified libraries were quantified using a Qubit 3.0 fluorometer, sized with a Bioanalyzer 2100, and then quantified again using the KAPA Library Quantification kit. Every immunoSEQ 96-well plate was sequenced on a separate single-read 150-cycle Illumina NextSeq 550 flow cell. The authors' pipeline ran thus. Because only junctional sequences without quality scores were contained in the immunoSEQ output, filtering matching that applied to full-length reads could not be performed. Sequences were annotated with PyIR, a Python wrapper for IgBLAST v1.9, using IMGT germline references to assign V/J genes and CDR3. Reads were removed for weak V/J assignments (E-value above 1e-6), missing CDR3, stop codons, out-of-frame junctions, or ambiguous translated residues. V3J clonotypes were defined by identical inferred V gene, J gene, and CDR3 amino acid sequence. To compute the percentage overlap between repertoires, the number of shared unique clonotypes was divided by the size of the smaller repertoire. Three approaches were used to assess repertoire richness: RTK rarefaction, the Chao1 estimator, and Recon v2.1 estimates of unobserved clonotypes. OLGA was used to compute generation probabilities for all TCRbeta clonotypes that the gDNA method yielded from four donors. TCRdb re-hosts the immuneACCESS table, in-frame sequences only. Its copies lack some clones; in the studies checked, an unresolved V gene accounts for under half of them, and the cause for the rest is not known. D and trimming were read from the DNA, whereas the V and J calls and clone size are those reported in that table. Counted in this sample were a few hundred thousand clones; roughly 95% of them appeared once. The ten largest account for approximately 0.1% of the sample.

The clonotype comes from a woman in her thirties in good health. Sequencing was done on a sample of naive CD8+ T cells sorted from blood. Taken with the paper, the label for cell subset or site translates to: CD45RA+CCR7+. This receptor chain uses TRBV29-1 and TRBJ2-5; D gene: possibly TRBD1, on 5 matching bases. TRBJ2-7 explains the end of the DNA better; the J call may be wrong. The encoded CDR3 is CSVVLLDIFGYEQYF. The base sequence is TGCAGCGTTGTCTTATTGGACATTTTCGGCTACGAGCAGTACTTC.